This T cell receptor (beta chain) derives from a study of tumor-infiltrating lymphocytes in primary liver carcinoma. Study overall: Each sample had roughly 3.65 to 7.5 million productive TCRbeta reads regardless of tissue type.

This CDR3 spans 16 amino acids. Germline V CDR1 and CDR2: KGHDR, SFDVKD. In regard to this clonotype: Its antigen is unidentified. At one of its ends the junction is not consistent with the germline gene, which may arise from a read error.

Using a constant-region primer together with ProtoScript II reverse transcriptase, TCR beta cDNA was made from about 500 ng of total RNA. Libraries of TCR beta came from three nested multiplex PCR rounds with slightly modified ARM-PCR. The first two PCR rounds used TRBV1-TRBV30 forward primers with a C-beta reverse primer, approximately 11 cycles each. From the multiplex PCR reads, TCRdb called clonotypes with MiXCR, one entry per CDR3 protein. The sample lists 55,000 or so distinct CDR3 sequences; less than 75% were seen once. Co-extracting RNA and DNA was done with about 20-33 mg of unsorted bulk tissue as input. Study-wide results and caveats: Top clones occupying all five tumor regions numbered only about 7-24%.

This chain links TRBV24-1 with TRBJ2-2; weak D call: TRBD2 (5 bases). Sample: liver tumor tissue from sampling region 2. Subset here: tumor region T2, inferior pole. This sequence originates from a man aged 40-50 years with primary liver carcinoma and hepatitis B virus infection. CDR3 in DNA: TGTGCCACCAGTGATTCGAGTCGGTGCGATTCCGGGGAGCTGTTCTTT. As protein: CATSDSSRCDSGELFF.